These 26 T cell receptor beta chains were all obtained from the same sample, sequenced in a study of response to subunit inactivated influenza vaccine. TCRdb re-called the RT-PCR reads with MiXCR, one entry per CDR3 protein. The table has 750,000 to 850,000 distinct CDR3 sequences, 15% to 20% seen once; the top ten hold approximately 10%. This material consisted of PBMCs from blood, taken 5 to 6 days after vaccination. These TCRs come from a man aged 50 or older who received an inactivated influenza vaccine.

The gene calls are TRBV11-1 and TRBJ2-6; D tentatively fits TRBD1 or TRBD2 (5 bases each). The CDR3 length is 21 residues. The V and J ends lost 8 bases and 0 bases respectively, with 29 bases between them. Germline V CDR1 and CDR2: SGHAT, FQDESV (reference sequence). This chain's CDR3 is CASRSGGTRPHLGSGANVLTF. The CDR3 DNA reads as TGTGCCAGCCGATCCGGTGGGACCAGACCACATTTGGGCTCTGGGGCCAACGTCCTGACTTTC.

The CDR3: CASSQFGTLNTGELFF. CDR3 bases: TGCGCCAGCAGCCAATTTGGGACATTGAACACCGGGGAGCTGTTTTTT. The J gene is TRBJ2-2, the V gene TRBV4-1; possibly TRBD1 for D (6 bases). V lost 2 bases and J lost 1, with 11 bases in between. The CDR3 contains 16 residues. Looked up from germline, CDR1 is MGHRA and CDR2 is YSYEKL.

This clonotype was observed a few times. The rearrangement uses TRBV7-2 and TRBJ1-6, with a weak D call TRBD1 (6 bases). CDR1 is SGHTA, CDR2 FQGNSA, per germline. The CDR3 totals 15 residues. V lost 5 bases to trimming and J lost 6 bases, with 14 bases between them. The DNA for the CDR3 is TGTGCCAGCAGCCAAGTTCGGACAGCTAATTCACCCCTCCACTTT. Protein product: CASSQVRTANSPLHF.

The V call is TRBV29-1, the J call TRBJ2-7; a possible D gene is TRBD2 (7 bases). Per the germline V gene, CDR1 is SQVTM and CDR2 is ANQGSEA. V lost 8 bases to trimming and J lost 4 bases, with 21 bases between them. CDR3 length equals 14 residues. CDR3 region: CSFLRGGKRYEQYF. CDR3 in DNA: TGCAGCTTTCTGAGGGGGGGGAAAAGATACGAGCAGTACTTC.

This clonotype showed up just a few times. This chain links TRBV5-6 with TRBJ1-1; D gene uncertain. The CDR3 has 14 residues. CDR1 and CDR2 from the germline V gene are SGHDT and YYEEEE. The V gene lost 1 base and the J gene lost 4 bases, with 11 bases spanning the gap. CDR3 DNA sequence: TGTGCCAGCAGCTTGACAACTCTCACCACTGAAGCTTTCTTT. Its translation: CASSLTTLTTEAFF.

Only a few counts were recorded for this clonotype. The chain carries TRBV5-1 and TRBJ2-5; D is uncertain. This CDR3 has 13 amino acids. Trimming took off 4 bases at V and 5 bases at J, with 12 bases between the two ends. Germline V gives CDR1 SGHRS, CDR2 YFSETQ. CDR3 region: CASSLSPMETQYF. Here the CDR3 DNA reads TGCGCCAGCAGCCTAAGCCCCATGGAGACCCAGTACTTC. Together with reference TRBV5-1 and TRBJ2-5, the CDR3 gives the full variable domain: KAGVTQTPRYLIKTRGQQVTLSCSPISGHRSVSWYQQTPGQGLQFLFEYFSETQRNKGNFPGRFSGRQFSNSRSEMNVSTLELGDSALYLCASSLSPMETQYFGPGTRLLVL.

The gene calls are TRBV4-3 and TRBJ2-7; possible D gene TRBD1, 6 bases. The germline V gene has CDR1 LGHNA and CDR2 YSLEER. The CDR3 is 16 amino acids. The germline V and J ends were trimmed by 0 bases and 3 bases, with 15 bases remaining between them. The CDR3 spells CASSQDYWTAGYEQYF. The CDR3 DNA reads as TGCGCCAGCAGCCAAGATTATTGGACAGCCGGCTACGAGCAGTACTTC.

The gene calls are TRBV20-1 and TRBJ1-1; 8 positions match TRBD1. The germline V gene encodes CDR1 DFQATT and CDR2 SNEGSKA (reference sequence). The CDR3 runs to 13 residues. Trimming cost V 8 bases and J 2 bases; bases outside gene matches: 7. CDR3 DNA sequence: TGCAGTCCATCGCAGGGGGCCAACACTGAAGCTTTCTTT. Translating it yields CSPSQGANTEAFF.

This clonotype was picked up a small number of times. The CDR3 reads CAWSVRGSGTYNEQFF. In DNA form, the CDR3 reads TGTGCCTGGAGTGTACGGGGGAGCGGGACTTACAATGAGCAGTTCTTC. The J gene is TRBJ2-1, the V gene TRBV30; 7 bases map to TRBD2. The junction had 9 bases not matched to a gene; V was cut back by 0 bases and J by 4 bases. Germline loops: CDR1 GTSNPN, CDR2 SVGIG (reference sequence). This CDR3 contains 16 residues.

The V gene is TRBV12-3 or TRBV12-4, the J gene TRBJ2-5; 10 bases are a match to TRBD2. The CDR3 length is 17 residues. With V trimmed by 3 bases and J by 7 bases, 14 bases remained unmatched. CDR3 sequence reads: CASSLGSSGGSQGTQYF. Written as DNA, the CDR3 is TGTGCCAGCAGTTTGGGGTCTAGCGGGGGCTCGCAGGGGACCCAGTACTTC.

This clonotype was seen only a few times. The chain has TRBV15 and TRBJ1-1; no clear D gene. Germline-derived CDR1 and CDR2 are LNHNV and YYDKDF (reference sequence). The V end was cut by 6 bases, the J end by 4 bases, with 30 bases between. This CDR3 is built from 19 residues. The CDR3 sequence: CATSNSNVFSRARGTEAFF. The CDR3 nucleotides are TGTGCCACCAGTAATTCAAACGTTTTTAGTCGGGCACGCGGCACTGAAGCTTTCTTT.

The V gene is TRBV5-8, the J gene TRBJ2-1; D call uncertain. CDR1 is SGHTS, CDR2 YDEGEE, per germline. CDR3 size: 15 residues. V dropped 6 bases and J dropped 4 bases, with 17 bases sitting between them. CDR3 loop: CASTETRDLYNEQFF. CDR3 nucleotides: TGTGCCAGCACCGAAACACGTGATTTGTACAATGAGCAGTTCTTC.

Only a few counts were recorded for this clonotype. This rearrangement joins TRBV18 to TRBJ2-6, with D perhaps matching TRBD1 (5 bases). The CDR3 totals 15 residues. V lost 2 bases, J lost 2 bases, and 7 bases lay in between. Germline CDR1 and CDR2: KGHSH and LQKENI. CDR3 in amino acids: CASSPSTAGANVLTF. CDR3 in DNA: TGTGCCAGCTCACCATCGACAGCTGGGGCCAACGTCCTGACTTTC.

The rearrangement links TRBV5-5 to TRBJ2-1, with 7 bases that match TRBD1. V lost 4 bases, J lost 8 bases, and 15 bases stayed unmatched. The CDR3 has 16 amino acids. Per germline, CDR1 SGHKS and CDR2 YYEKEE (reference sequence). CDR3 sequence: CASSQGTAAPNYEQFF. The CDR3 nucleotides are TGTGCCAGCAGCCAAGGGACAGCGGCCCCTAATTATGAGCAGTTCTTC.

The gene calls are TRBV7-3 and TRBJ2-2; 10 bases line up with TRBD1. V was pared by 5 bases and J by 7 bases, with 10 bases of the junction left unmatched. CDR1 is SGHTA, CDR2 FQGTGA, per germline. The CDR3 is 16 residues long. The CDR3 loop is CASSPARQGAGGELFF. The CDR3 nucleotides read TGTGCCAGCAGCCCCGCACGACAGGGGGCTGGCGGGGAGCTGTTTTTT.

This chain joins TRBV5-1 and TRBJ2-1; D tentatively fits TRBD1 or TRBD2 (5 bases each). The V end was cut by 4 bases, the J end by 15 bases, with 14 bases between. The CDR3 spans 11 residues. The germline V gene encodes CDR1 SGHRS and CDR2 YFSETQ. CDR3 DNA sequence: TGCGCCAGCAGCCTGCTAGGGGACCTGTTCTTC. Protein: CASSLLGDLFF.

J is TRBJ1-5 and V is TRBV24-1; D uncertain. The CDR3 sequence is 14 residues long. Trimming removed 4 bases from V and 0 bases from J, with 6 bases in between. CDR1 is KGHDR and CDR2 is SFDVKD in the germline V gene. The CDR3 region is CATSDGLSNQPQHF. Written as DNA, the CDR3 is TGTGCCACCAGTGACGGGCTTAGCAATCAGCCCCAGCATTTT.

This clonotype occurred a few times. J is TRBJ2-1 and V is TRBV12-3 or TRBV12-4; D remains ambiguous. This CDR3 is built from 12 residues. V dropped 5 bases and J dropped 8 bases, with 10 bases sitting between them. The CDR3 nucleotides are TGTGCCAGCAGTCGAATTTCGGATGAGCAGTTCTTC. This gives the protein CASSRISDEQFF.

The chain is built from TRBV29-1 and TRBJ2-1, with TRBD2 matching 8 bases. V gave up 4 bases and J gave up 6 bases; unmatched junction bases: 2. CDR3 length: 12 residues. Looked up from germline, CDR1 is SQVTM and CDR2 is ANQGSEA. The CDR3 coding sequence is TGCAGCGTTGGGACTAGCCGCAATGAGCAGTTCTTC. Translating gives CSVGTSRNEQFF.

This chain joins TRBV12-3 or TRBV12-4 and TRBJ2-7; no firm D call. This CDR3 comprises 15 residues. The V and J ends lost 3 bases and 6 bases respectively, with 18 bases between them. The CDR3 DNA reads TGTGCCAGCAGTTTCGGCTTCGCTCCCGGCGCCGAGCAGTACTTC. Translating gives CASSFGFAPGAEQYF.

This clonotype was recorded at least ten times. CDR3 bases: TGTGCCATCAGTGGGGGGACAGGTAAAAATTACAATGAGCAGTTCTTC. Its translation: CAISGGTGKNYNEQFF. The genes are TRBV10-3 and TRBJ2-1; 8 bases map to TRBD1. The J segment lost 4 bases and the V segment lost 4 bases, leaving 9 bases of the junction unmatched. The V gene's germline CDR1 is ENHRY and CDR2 SYGVKD. The CDR3 is made up of 16 amino acids.

The rearrangement links TRBV20-1 to TRBJ1-5, with no clear D. Per germline, CDR1 DFQATT and CDR2 SNEGSKA (reference sequence). This CDR3 is 13 amino acids long. The V gene lost 2 bases and the J gene lost 3 bases, with 8 bases spanning the gap. The CDR3 here is CSARSENNQPQHF. The CDR3 DNA follows: TGCAGTGCTAGATCTGAGAACAATCAGCCCCAGCATTTT.

This clonotype has a handful of counts. The gene calls are TRBV29-1 and TRBJ2-5, with TRBD1 matching 7 bases. J lost 9 bases, V lost 7 bases, and 11 bases had no gene match. The CDR3 is 12 residues long. Germline V gene sequence: CDR1 SQVTM, CDR2 ANQGSEA. The DNA for the CDR3 is TGCAGCGCTAGGGACAGAAGTTTGGCCCAGTACTTC. It codes for CSARDRSLAQYF. Combining the CDR3 with reference TRBV29-1 and TRBJ2-5 gives the whole variable domain SAVISQKPSRDICQRGTSLTIQCQVDSQVTMMFWYRQQPGQSLTLIATANQGSEATYESGFVIDKFPISRPNLTFSTLTVSNMSPEDSSIYLCSARDRSLAQYFGPGTRLLVL.

The chain is built from TRBV4-2 and TRBJ2-5; tentatively, D is TRBD1 (6 bases). The CDR3 has 15 residues. V lost 1 base to trimming and J lost 1 base, with 10 bases between them. The V gene's germline CDR1 is LGHNA and CDR2 YNFKEQ. In nucleotides, the CDR3 is TGTGCCAGCAGCCAAGCCAGGGGCCCCCAAGAGACCCAGTACTTC. Translated: CASSQARGPQETQYF.

The chain carries TRBV6-5 and TRBJ2-3; D gene ambiguous. CDR3 length: 14 residues. Germline V gene sequence: CDR1 MNHEY, CDR2 SVGAGI. Between the trimmed V and J ends, which lost 2 bases and 5 bases, there was a span of 11 bases. The CDR3 DNA sequence: TGTGCCAGCAGTTACGGAAATAGAGTAGATACGCAGTATTTT. Translating it yields CASSYGNRVDTQYF.

Many counts were recorded for this clonotype. The chain recombines TRBV3-1 with TRBJ2-5, with TRBD1 matching over 7 bases. The CDR3 covers 14 residues. After removal of 4 bases from V and 10 bases from J, the junction contained 12 bases not matched to a gene. Germline V gives CDR1 LGHDT, CDR2 YNNKEL (reference sequence). The DNA of the CDR3 is TGTGCCAGCAGCCCACCGGGACAGACCCCTGGCCAGTACTTC. Its translation: CASSPPGQTPGQYF.